Following are 8 T cell receptor beta chains from one sample sequenced in a study of T cell responses to AZD1222 COVID-19 vaccine. Libraries were prepared by immunoSEQ multiplex PCR; TCRdb keeps only in-frame clonotypes and omits some of them. The sample contains 130,000 or so clones, roughly nine tenths of which appear only once. Sequencing was performed on peripheral blood, taken 28 days after the second AZD1222 dose. The receptors come from an adult who received the AZD1222 COVID-19 vaccine.

This clone was seen only a few times. The rearrangement uses TRBV27 and TRBJ2-1, with D tentatively TRBD1 (6 bases). With 2 bases removed from V and 6 bases from J, the gap between germline ends came to 14 bases. The CDR3 sequence is 15 residues long. Germline-derived CDR1 and CDR2 are MNHEY and SMNVEV (reference sequence). The CDR3 nucleotides are TGTGCCAGCAGTTTAATGGGACACCTGTTCAATGAGCAGTTCTTC. This codes for CASSLMGHLFNEQFF.

This clone was seen just once. The chain has TRBV19 and TRBJ2-5; 8 bases line up with TRBD1. Germline CDR1 is LNHDA and CDR2 is SQIVND (reference sequence). This CDR3 is 17 amino acids long. The V gene end was trimmed by 2 bases and the J gene end by 3 bases; junction bases not matched to a gene: 11. This CDR3 is CASSILRGQQGEETQYF. Written as DNA, the CDR3 is TGTGCCAGTAGTATATTAAGGGGCCAACAGGGGGAAGAGACCCAGTACTTC.

This sequence joins TRBV20-1 and TRBJ1-5; a weak D match, TRBD1 (5 bases). Germline values: CDR1 DFQATT, CDR2 SNEGSKA (reference sequence). The CDR3 has 11 amino acids. Trimming cost V 1 base and J 11 bases, with 9 bases left between them. The CDR3 here is CSARGGEAQHF. Here the CDR3 DNA reads TGCAGTGCTAGAGGGGGGGAAGCCCAGCATTTT.

The chain recombines TRBV9 with TRBJ1-2; possibly TRBD1 for D (6 bases). This CDR3 has 15 residues. Trimming cost V 0 bases and J 7 bases, with 16 bases left between them. Germline V gene lookup returns CDR1 SGDLS and CDR2 YYNGEE. CDR3 DNA: TGTGCCAGCAGCGTAGGGGGGCAGGGGAGTGGTGGCTACACCTTC. Translating it yields CASSVGGQGSGGYTF. Based on the CDR3 plus reference TRBV9 and TRBJ1-2, the full variable domain is DSGVTQTPKHLITATGQRVTLRCSPRSGDLSVYWYQQSLDQGLQFLIQYYNGEERAKGNILERFSAQQFPDLHSELNLSSLELGDSALYFCASSVGGQGSGGYTFGSGTRLTVV.

CDR3 bases: TGTGCCAGCAGTTTAATAGCGGGAGGGCTGGAGAAGTTCTTC. Translation gives CASSLIAGGLEKFF. The chain uses TRBV27 and TRBJ2-1; TRBD2 matches 11 bases. With 2 bases clipped from V and 14 bases from J, the junction kept 8 bases outside the gene matches. The CDR3 covers 14 residues. Germline CDR1 reads MNHEY; CDR2 reads SMNVEV (reference sequence).

This chain links TRBV18 with TRBJ1-5; D is perhaps TRBD1 (5 bases). V was clipped by 3 bases and J by 6 bases, with 12 bases between them. The germline gives CDR1 KGHSH, CDR2 LQKENI. This CDR3 has 14 amino acids. CDR3 DNA sequence: TGTGCCAGCTCACCCACCGGGGCTGGTCAGCCCCAGCATTTT. Its protein product is CASSPTGAGQPQHF.

The V gene is TRBV7-2, the J gene TRBJ1-2; D not resolved. The V gene lost 7 bases and the J gene lost 8 bases, with 17 bases spanning the gap. Germline lookup yields CDR1 SGHTA and CDR2 FQGNSA. The CDR3 extends over 13 amino acids. The CDR3 spells CASIMGGVGGYTF. Written as DNA, the CDR3 is TGTGCCAGCATCATGGGTGGGGTAGGAGGCTACACCTTC.

This sequence joins TRBV29-1 and TRBJ1-5, with D maybe TRBD1 (6 bases). CDR1 is SQVTM and CDR2 is ANQGSEA in the germline V gene. The CDR3 loop spans 14 amino acids. Trimming took 4 bases from V and 4 from J, leaving 14 bases between them. The CDR3 loop is CSVVTGNVNQPQHF. CDR3 nucleotide sequence: TGCAGCGTTGTAACAGGGAATGTAAATCAGCCCCAGCATTTT.